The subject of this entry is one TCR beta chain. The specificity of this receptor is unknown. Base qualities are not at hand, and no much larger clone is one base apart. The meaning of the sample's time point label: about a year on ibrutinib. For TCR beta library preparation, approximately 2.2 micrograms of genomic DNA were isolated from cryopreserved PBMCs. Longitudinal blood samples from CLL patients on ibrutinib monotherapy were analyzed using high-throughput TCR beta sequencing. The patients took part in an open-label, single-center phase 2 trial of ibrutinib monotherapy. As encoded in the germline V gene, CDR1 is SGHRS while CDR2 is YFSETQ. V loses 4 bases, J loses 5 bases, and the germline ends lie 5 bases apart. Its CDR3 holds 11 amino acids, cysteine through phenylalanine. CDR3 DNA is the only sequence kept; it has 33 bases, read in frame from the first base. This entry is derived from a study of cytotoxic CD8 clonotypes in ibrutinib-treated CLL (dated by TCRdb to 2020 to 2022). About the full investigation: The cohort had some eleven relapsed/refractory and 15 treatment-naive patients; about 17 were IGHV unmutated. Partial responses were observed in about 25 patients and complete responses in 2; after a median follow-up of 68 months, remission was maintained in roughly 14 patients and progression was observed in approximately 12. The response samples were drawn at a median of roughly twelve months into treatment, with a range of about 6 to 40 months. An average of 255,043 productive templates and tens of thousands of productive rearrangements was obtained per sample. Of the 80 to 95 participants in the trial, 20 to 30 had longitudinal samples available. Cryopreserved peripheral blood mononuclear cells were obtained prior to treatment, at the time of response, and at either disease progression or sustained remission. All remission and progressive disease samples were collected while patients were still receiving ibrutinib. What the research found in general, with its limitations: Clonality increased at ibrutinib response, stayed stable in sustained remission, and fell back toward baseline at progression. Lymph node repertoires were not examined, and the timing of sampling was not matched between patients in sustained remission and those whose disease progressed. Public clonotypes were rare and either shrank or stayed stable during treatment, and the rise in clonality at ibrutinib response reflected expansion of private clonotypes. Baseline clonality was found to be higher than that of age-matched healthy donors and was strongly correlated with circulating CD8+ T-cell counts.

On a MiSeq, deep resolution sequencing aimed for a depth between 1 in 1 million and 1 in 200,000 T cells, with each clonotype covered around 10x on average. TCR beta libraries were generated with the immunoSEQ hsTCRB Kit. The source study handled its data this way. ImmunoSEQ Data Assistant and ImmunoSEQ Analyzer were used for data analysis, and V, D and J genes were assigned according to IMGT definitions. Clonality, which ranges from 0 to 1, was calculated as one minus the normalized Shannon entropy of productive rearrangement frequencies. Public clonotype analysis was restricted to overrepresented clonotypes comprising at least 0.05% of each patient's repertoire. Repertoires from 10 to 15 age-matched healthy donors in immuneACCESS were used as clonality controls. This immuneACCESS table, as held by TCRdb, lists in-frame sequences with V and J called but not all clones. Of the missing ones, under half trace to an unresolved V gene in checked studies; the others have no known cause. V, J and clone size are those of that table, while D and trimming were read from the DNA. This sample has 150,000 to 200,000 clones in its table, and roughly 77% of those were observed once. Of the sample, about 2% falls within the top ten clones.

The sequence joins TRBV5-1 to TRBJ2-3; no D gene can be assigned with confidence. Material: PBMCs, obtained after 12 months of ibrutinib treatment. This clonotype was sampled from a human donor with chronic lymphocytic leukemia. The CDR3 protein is CASSTRDTQYF. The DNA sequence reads TGCGCCAGCAGCACCAGAGATACGCAGTATTTT.